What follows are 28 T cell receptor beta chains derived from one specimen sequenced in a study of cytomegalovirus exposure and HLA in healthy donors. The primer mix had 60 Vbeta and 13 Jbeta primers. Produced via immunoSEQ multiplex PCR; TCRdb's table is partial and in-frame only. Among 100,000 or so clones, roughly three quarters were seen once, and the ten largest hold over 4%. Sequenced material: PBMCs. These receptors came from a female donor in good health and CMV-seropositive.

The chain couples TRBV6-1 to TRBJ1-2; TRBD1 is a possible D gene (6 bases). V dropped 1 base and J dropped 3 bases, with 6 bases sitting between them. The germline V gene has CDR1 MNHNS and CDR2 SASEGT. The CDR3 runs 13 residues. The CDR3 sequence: CASSEEGDYGYTF. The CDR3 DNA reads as TGTGCCAGCAGTGAAGAGGGGGACTATGGCTACACCTTC.

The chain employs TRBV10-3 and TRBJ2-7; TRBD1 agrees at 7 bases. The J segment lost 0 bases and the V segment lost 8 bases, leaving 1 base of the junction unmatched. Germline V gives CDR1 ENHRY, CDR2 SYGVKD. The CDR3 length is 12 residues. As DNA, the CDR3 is TGTGCCATCGGGGACAGCTCCTACGAGCAGTACTTC. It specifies CAIGDSSYEQYF.

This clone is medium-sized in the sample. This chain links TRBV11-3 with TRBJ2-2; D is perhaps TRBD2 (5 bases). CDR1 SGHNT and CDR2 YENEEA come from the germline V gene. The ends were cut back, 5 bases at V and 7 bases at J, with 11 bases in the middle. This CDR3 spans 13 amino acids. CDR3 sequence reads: CASSPGMGGELFF. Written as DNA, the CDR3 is TGTGCCAGCAGCCCGGGGATGGGCGGGGAGCTGTTTTTT.

As DNA, the CDR3 is TGTGCCAGCAGCTTAGCGGGGGGGCTGATCAATGAGCAGTTCTTC. Translation: CASSLAGGLINEQFF. The chain has TRBV5-4 and TRBJ2-1; TRBD2 matches at 10 bases. V trimming: 2 bases; J trimming: 6 bases; junction bases outside the gene matches: 5. The CDR3 is 15 residues long. Germline V gene lookup returns CDR1 SGHNT and CDR2 YYREEE (reference sequence).

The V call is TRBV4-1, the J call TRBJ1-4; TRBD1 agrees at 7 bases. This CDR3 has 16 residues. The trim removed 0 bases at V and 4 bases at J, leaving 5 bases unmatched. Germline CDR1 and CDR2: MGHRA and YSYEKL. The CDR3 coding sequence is TGCGCCAGCAGCCAAGACAGGGGGACTGGTAATGAAAAACTGTTTTTT. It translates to CASSQDRGTGNEKLFF.

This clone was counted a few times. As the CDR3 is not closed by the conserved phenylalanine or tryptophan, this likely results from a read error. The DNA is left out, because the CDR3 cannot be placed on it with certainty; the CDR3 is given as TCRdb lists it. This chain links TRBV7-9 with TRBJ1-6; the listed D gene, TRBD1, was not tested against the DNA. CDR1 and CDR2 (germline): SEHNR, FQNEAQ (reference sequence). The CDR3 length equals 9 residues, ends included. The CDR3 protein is CASSFLRGT.

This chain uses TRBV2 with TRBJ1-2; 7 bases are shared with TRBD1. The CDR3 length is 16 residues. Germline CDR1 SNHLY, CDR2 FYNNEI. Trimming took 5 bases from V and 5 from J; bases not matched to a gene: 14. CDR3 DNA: TGTGCCAGCAGTTTGGACAGGATTGGAAAAGGATATGGCTACACCTTC. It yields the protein CASSLDRIGKGYGYTF.

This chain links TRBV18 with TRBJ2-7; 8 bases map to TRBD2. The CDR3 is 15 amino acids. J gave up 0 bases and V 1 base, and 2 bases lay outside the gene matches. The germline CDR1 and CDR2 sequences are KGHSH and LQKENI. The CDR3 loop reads CASSPRAGGSYEQYF. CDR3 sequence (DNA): TGTGCCAGCTCACCACGCGCGGGAGGCTCCTACGAGCAGTACTTC.

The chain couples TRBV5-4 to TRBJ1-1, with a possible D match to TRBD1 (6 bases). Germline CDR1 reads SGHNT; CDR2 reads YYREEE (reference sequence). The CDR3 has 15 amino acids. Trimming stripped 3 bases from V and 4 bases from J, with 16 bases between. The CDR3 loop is CASSWRGGRATEAFF. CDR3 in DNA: TGTGCCAGCAGCTGGAGGGGGGGGCGGGCCACTGAAGCTTTCTTT. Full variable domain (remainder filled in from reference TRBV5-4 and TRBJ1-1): ETGVTQSPTHLIKTRGQQVTLRCSSQSGHNTVSWYQQALGQGPQFIFQYYREEENGRGNFPPRFSGLQFPNYSSELNVNALELDDSALYLCASSWRGGRATEAFFGQGTRLTVV.

The CDR3 coding sequence is TGTGCCAGCACCCAAGGACTAGCGGCCTACACAGATACGCAGTATTTT. Translating it yields CASTQGLAAYTDTQYF. The V call is TRBV7-2, the J call TRBJ2-3, with 10 bases that match TRBD2. V lost 7 bases to trimming and J lost 2 bases; unmatched junction nucleotides: 9. Germline V gene data show CDR1 as SGHTA and CDR2 as FQGNSA. The CDR3 has 16 residues.

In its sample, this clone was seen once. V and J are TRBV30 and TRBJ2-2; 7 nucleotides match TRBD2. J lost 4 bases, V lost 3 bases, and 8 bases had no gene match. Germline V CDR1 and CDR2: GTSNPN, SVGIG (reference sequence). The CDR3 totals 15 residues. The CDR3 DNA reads TGTGCCTGGAGGTCTGGCAGGGAGGGCACCGGGGAGCTGTTTTTT. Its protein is CAWRSGREGTGELFF. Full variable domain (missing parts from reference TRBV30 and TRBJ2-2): SQTIHQWPATLVQPVGSPLSLECTVEGTSNPNLYWYRQAAGRGLQLLFYSVGIGQISSEVPQNLSASRPQDRQFILSSKKLLLSDSGFYLCAWRSGREGTGELFFGEGSRLTVL.

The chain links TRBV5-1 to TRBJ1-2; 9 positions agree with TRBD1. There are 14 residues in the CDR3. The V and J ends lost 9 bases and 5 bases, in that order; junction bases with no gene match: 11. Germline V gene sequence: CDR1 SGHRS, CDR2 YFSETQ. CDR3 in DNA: TGCGCCATCACCCCTGGGACAGGGATTTATGGCTACACCTTC. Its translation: CAITPGTGIYGYTF.

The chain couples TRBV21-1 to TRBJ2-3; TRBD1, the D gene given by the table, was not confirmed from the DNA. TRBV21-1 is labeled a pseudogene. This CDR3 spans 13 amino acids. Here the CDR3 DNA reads TGTGCCAGCATCCCGACAGGTCCAGATACGCAGTATTTT. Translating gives CASIPTGPDTQYF.

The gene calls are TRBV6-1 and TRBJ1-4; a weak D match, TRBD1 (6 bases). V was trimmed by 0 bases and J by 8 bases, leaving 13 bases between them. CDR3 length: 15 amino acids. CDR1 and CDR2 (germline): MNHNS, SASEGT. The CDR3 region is CASSEAQGRGEKLFF. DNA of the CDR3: TGTGCCAGCAGTGAAGCCCAGGGGCGCGGGGAAAAACTGTTTTTT.

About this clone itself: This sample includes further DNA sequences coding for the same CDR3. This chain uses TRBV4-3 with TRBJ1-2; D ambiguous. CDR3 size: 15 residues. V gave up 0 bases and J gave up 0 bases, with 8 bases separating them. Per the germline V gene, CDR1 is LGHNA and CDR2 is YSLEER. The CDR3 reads CASSQDYGTNYGYTF. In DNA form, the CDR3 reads TGCGCCAGCAGCCAAGATTACGGGACTAACTATGGCTACACCTTC.

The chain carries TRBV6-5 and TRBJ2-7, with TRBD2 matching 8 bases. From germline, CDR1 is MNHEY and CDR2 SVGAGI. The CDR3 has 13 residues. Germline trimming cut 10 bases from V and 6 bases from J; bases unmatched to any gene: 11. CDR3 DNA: TGTGCCACCGCGCCGGGGGGGGGCTTCGAGCAGTACTTC. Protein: CATAPGGGFEQYF.

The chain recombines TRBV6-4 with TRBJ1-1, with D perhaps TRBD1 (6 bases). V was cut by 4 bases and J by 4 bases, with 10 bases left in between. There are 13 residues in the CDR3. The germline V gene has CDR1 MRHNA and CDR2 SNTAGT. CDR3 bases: TGTGCCAGCAGTGTGGACAGCTTCACTGAAGCTTTCTTT. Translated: CASSVDSFTEAFF.

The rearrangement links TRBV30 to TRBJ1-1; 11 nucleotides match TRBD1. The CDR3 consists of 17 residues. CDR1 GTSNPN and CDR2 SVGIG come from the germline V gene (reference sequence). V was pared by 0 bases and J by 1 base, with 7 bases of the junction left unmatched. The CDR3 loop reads CAWSVSDRGRGNTEAFF. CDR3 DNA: TGTGCCTGGAGTGTTTCGGACAGGGGGCGAGGGAACACTGAAGCTTTCTTT.

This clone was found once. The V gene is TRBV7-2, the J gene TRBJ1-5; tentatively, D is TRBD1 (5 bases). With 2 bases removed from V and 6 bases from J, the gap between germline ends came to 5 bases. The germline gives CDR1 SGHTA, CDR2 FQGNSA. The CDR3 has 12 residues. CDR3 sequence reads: CASSLQGQPQHF. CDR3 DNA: TGTGCCAGCAGCTTACAGGGTCAGCCCCAGCATTTT.

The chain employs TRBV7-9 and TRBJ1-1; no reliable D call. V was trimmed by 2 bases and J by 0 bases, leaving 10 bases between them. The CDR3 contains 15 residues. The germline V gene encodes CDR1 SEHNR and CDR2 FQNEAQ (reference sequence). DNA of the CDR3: TGTGCCAGCAGCTTATCGCTCGGGATGAACACTGAAGCTTTCTTT. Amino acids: CASSLSLGMNTEAFF.

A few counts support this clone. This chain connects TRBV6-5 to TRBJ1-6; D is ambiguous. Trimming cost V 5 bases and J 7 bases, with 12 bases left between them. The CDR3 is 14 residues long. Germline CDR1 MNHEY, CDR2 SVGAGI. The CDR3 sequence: CASSRGWENSPLHF. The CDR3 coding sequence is TGTGCCAGCAGTAGAGGGTGGGAGAATTCACCCCTCCACTTT.

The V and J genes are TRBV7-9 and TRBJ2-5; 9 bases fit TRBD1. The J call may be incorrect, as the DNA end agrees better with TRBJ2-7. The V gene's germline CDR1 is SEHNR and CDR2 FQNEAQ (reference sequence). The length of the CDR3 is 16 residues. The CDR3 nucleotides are TGTGCCAGCAGCCCTTCGGGGGGACAGGGTTCCTACGAGCAGTACTTC. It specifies CASSPSGGQGSYEQYF.

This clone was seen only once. The CDR3 DNA is TGTGCCAGTAGTCCCGGGGACAGGGGAGGGGAGACCCAGTACTTC. This translates into CASSPGDRGGETQYF. The chain is built from TRBV19 and TRBJ2-5, with 10 bases fitting TRBD1. This CDR3 has 15 amino acids. The V gene's germline CDR1 is LNHDA and CDR2 SQIVND (reference sequence). V shed 5 bases and J 5 bases; nucleotides not matched to a gene: 8.

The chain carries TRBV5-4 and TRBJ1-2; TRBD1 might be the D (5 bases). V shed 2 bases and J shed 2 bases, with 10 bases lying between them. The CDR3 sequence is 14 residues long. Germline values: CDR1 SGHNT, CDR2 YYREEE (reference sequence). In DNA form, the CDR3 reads TGTGCCAGCAGCTTAGACGGGGGAAACTATGGCTACACCTTC. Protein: CASSLDGGNYGYTF.

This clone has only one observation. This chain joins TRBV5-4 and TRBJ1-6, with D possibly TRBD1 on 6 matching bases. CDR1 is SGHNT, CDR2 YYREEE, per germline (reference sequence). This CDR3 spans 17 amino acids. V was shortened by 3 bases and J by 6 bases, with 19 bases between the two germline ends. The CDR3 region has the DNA TGTGCCAGCAGCTCCCCAGTTGCCAGGGGTGGTAATTCACCCCTCCACTTT. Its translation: CASSSPVARGGNSPLHF.

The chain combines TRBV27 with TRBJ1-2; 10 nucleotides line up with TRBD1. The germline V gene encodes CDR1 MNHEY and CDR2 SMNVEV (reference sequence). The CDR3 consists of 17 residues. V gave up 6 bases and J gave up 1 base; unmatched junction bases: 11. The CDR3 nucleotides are TGTGCCAGCAGCCGCTGGACAGGGGGACCCGTTAACTATGGCTACACCTTC. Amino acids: CASSRWTGGPVNYGYTF.

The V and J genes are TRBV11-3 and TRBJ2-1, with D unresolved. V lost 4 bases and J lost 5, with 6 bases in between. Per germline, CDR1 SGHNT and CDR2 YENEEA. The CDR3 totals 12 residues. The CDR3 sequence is CASSSRNNEQFF. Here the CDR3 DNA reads TGTGCCAGCAGCTCGCGGAACAATGAGCAGTTCTTC.

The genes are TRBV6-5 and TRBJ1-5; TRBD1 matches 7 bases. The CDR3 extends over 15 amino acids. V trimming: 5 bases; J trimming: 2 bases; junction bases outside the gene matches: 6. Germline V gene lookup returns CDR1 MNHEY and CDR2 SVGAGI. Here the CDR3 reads CASSREGAGNQPQHF. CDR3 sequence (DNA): TGTGCCAGCAGTCGTGAGGGGGCTGGCAATCAGCCCCAGCATTTT.